The 31 T cell receptor beta chains below all came from one sample that was sequenced in a study of T cell repertoires in cytomegalovirus infection. TCRdb itself ran the reads through MiXCR, one entry per CDR3 protein. The sample records roughly 640,000 distinct CDR3 sequences, roughly 26% being singletons. Sequencing input: CD8+ T cells from PBMCs. These receptors were collected from a human donor in good health (CMV status not recorded). Some clones in this sample may be carry-over from other donors' samples.

This chain connects TRBV7-2 to TRBJ2-5; 9 positions agree with TRBD2. Losses at the gene ends were 8 bases for V and 5 bases for J; bases not matched to a gene: 12. Germline values: CDR1 SGHTA, CDR2 FQGNSA. The CDR3 has 15 amino acids. CDR3 nucleotide sequence: TGTGCCAGCCGGATAAGAGCGGGGGGTCGGGAGACCCAGTACTTC. Protein product: CASRIRAGGRETQYF.

The sample holds one count of this clonotype. The rearrangement uses TRBV7-4 and TRBJ1-2; TRBD1 is a possible D gene (6 bases). There are 16 residues in the CDR3. V lost 5 bases to trimming and J lost 0 bases, with 16 bases between them. From germline, CDR1 is SGHVT and CDR2 SQSDAQ. The CDR3 reads CASSGDRWDSNYGYTF. CDR3 in DNA: TGTGCCAGCAGCGGTGACAGGTGGGACTCTAACTATGGCTACACCTTC.

This clonotype was observed at least ten times. The DNA is left out, because the CDR3 cannot be placed on it with certainty; the CDR3 is given as TCRdb lists it. The rearrangement uses TRBV7-9 and TRBJ2-5; the table gives TRBD2 as D, unverified against the DNA. Inclusive of both ends, the CDR3 amounts to 14 amino acids. Germline CDR1 and CDR2: SEHNR and FQNEAQ (reference sequence). CDR3: CASILGDPKETQYF.

This clonotype was found many times. The rearrangement uses TRBV6-5 and TRBJ1-1; the D gene is possibly TRBD1 (5 bases). The CDR3 spans 14 residues. Germline loops: CDR1 MNHEY, CDR2 SVGAGI. The V gene lost 0 bases and the J gene lost 7 bases, with 12 bases spanning the gap. DNA for the CDR3: TGTGCCAGCAGTTACTCGGGGGGGACCGGTGAAGCTTTCTTT. It codes for CASSYSGGTGEAFF.

This clonotype was observed at least ten times. The rearrangement links TRBV2 to TRBJ2-1; 7 bases match TRBD1. The ends lost 2 bases at V and 10 bases at J; junction bases unmatched: 14. This CDR3 comprises 16 residues. In germline, CDR1 is SNHLY, CDR2 FYNNEI. The CDR3 is CASSEKGTDTGIEQFF. DNA for the CDR3: TGTGCCAGCAGTGAAAAGGGGACAGATACAGGAATAGAGCAGTTCTTC.

This clonotype was observed a handful of times. The J gene is TRBJ2-1, the V gene TRBV7-9; D is unresolved. V lost 5 bases and J lost 7, with 12 bases in between. This CDR3 spans 13 amino acids. Germline V gives CDR1 SEHNR, CDR2 FQNEAQ (reference sequence). CDR3 protein: CASSQIRSNEQFF. For the CDR3, the DNA is TGTGCCAGCAGCCAGATACGGTCGAATGAGCAGTTCTTC.

This clonotype was detected many times. The chain employs TRBV4-2 and TRBJ2-7, with D possibly called TRBD1 or TRBD2 (5 bases each). The V gene lost 3 bases and the J gene lost 4 bases, with 25 bases spanning the gap. The germline V gene encodes CDR1 LGHNA and CDR2 YNFKEQ. The CDR3 is 18 amino acids. The CDR3: CASSHYPTGTAVQYEQYF. The CDR3 region has the DNA TGTGCCAGCAGCCACTACCCTACCGGGACCGCAGTTCAGTACGAGCAGTACTTC.

This clonotype showed up just a few times. The chain has TRBV5-1 and TRBJ2-5, with 10 bases that match TRBD1. The length of the CDR3 is 14 residues. V dropped 4 bases and J dropped 3; count of bases not matched to a gene: 3. Germline-derived CDR1 and CDR2 are SGHRS and YFSETQ. CDR3 loop: CASSDGTGEETQYF. The CDR3 nucleotides are TGCGCCAGCAGCGACGGGACAGGGGAAGAGACCCAGTACTTC. Filled out from reference TRBV5-1 and TRBJ2-5, the complete variable domain reads KAGVTQTPRYLIKTRGQQVTLSCSPISGHRSVSWYQQTPGQGLQFLFEYFSETQRNKGNFPGRFSGRQFSNSRSEMNVSTLELGDSALYLCASSDGTGEETQYFGPGTRLLVL.

The V call is TRBV25-1, the J call TRBJ2-2; no firm D call. The CDR3 totals 12 residues. The ends were cut back, 3 bases at V and 7 bases at J, with 6 bases in the middle. Germline V gene sequence: CDR1 MGHDK, CDR2 SYGVNS. The CDR3, as DNA: TGTGCCAGCAGTGAGCAAAACGGGGAGCTGTTTTTT. The encoded protein is CASSEQNGELFF.

This clonotype showed up just a few times. The rearrangement uses TRBV6-2 or TRBV6-3 and TRBJ2-1; D assignment may be TRBD1 or TRBD2 (5 bases each). The germline V gene encodes CDR1 MNHEY and CDR2 SVGEGT. CDR3 length: 15 amino acids. V was cut by 2 bases and J by 8 bases, with 16 bases left in between. This CDR3 reads CASSYPREGYDEQFF. The CDR3 DNA is TGTGCCAGCAGTTACCCACGAGAGGGGTATGATGAGCAGTTCTTC.

The sample holds a few counts of this clonotype. The chain has TRBV7-6 and TRBJ2-1, with 12 positions matching TRBD1. Losses at the gene ends were 7 bases for V and 8 bases for J; bases not matched to a gene: 9. The germline gives CDR1 SGHVS, CDR2 FNYEAQ. The CDR3 consists of 15 residues. CDR3 DNA: TGTGCCAGCACTCCAAGGGACAGGGGGCGCGATGAGCAGTTCTTC. Translating gives CASTPRDRGRDEQFF. Using reference TRBV7-6 and TRBJ2-1 for the parts outside the CDR3, the full variable domain is GAGVSQSPRYKVTKRGQDVALRCDPISGHVSLYWYRQALGQGPEFLTYFNYEAQQDKSGLPNDRFSAERPEGSISTLTIQRTEQRDSAMYRCASTPRDRGRDEQFFGPGTRLTVL.

This clonotype was observed once. The V gene is TRBV13, the J gene TRBJ1-1; 12 bases line up with TRBD1. Germline V gene data show CDR1 as PRHDT and CDR2 as FYEKMQ (reference sequence). V was clipped by 5 bases and J by 3 bases; unmatched bases: 4. CDR3 length: 15 amino acids. The CDR3 DNA follows: TGTGCCAGCAGCCCGGGACAGGGGGCCTACACTGAAGCTTTCTTT. Translating gives CASSPGQGAYTEAFF.

This clonotype has just a few counts. CDR3 residues: CASRDQLAIPVLPTDTQYF. CDR3 bases: TGTGCCAGCAGGGACCAACTAGCCATTCCCGTTTTGCCCACAGATACGCAGTATTTT. This chain links TRBV6-2 or TRBV6-3 with TRBJ2-3, with D possibly matching TRBD2 (6 bases). Trimming stripped 6 bases from V and 2 bases from J, with 27 bases between. Germline values: CDR1 MNHEY, CDR2 SVGEGT. The CDR3 is made up of 19 amino acids.

This clonotype has a handful of counts. The CDR3 DNA is TGTGCCAGCAGTTACTCGAACTTGTTGGGGGAGACCCAGTACTTC. Amino acids: CASSYSNLLGETQYF. The V and J genes are TRBV6-6 and TRBJ2-5, with D uncertain. Germline CDR1 MNHNY, CDR2 SVGAGI (reference sequence). The CDR3 has 15 amino acids. V lost 0 bases and J lost 5, with 13 bases in between.

CDR3 residues: CASSQGWGKGFF. The CDR3 nucleotides are TGTGCCAGCAGCCAAGGTTGGGGCAAGGGGTTCTTC. The chain combines TRBV3-1 with TRBJ2-1; possible D gene TRBD1, 5 bases. The CDR3 runs to 12 residues. V lost 1 base to trimming and J lost 15 bases, with 13 bases between them. Per the germline V gene, CDR1 is LGHDT and CDR2 is YNNKEL (reference sequence).

This clonotype was detected ten times or more. The chain recombines TRBV7-2 with TRBJ2-1; a possible D gene is TRBD1 (5 bases). Looked up from germline, CDR1 is SGHTA and CDR2 is FQGNSA. V lost 6 bases to trimming and J lost 3 bases, with 9 bases between them. This CDR3 spans 13 amino acids. The CDR3 here is CASRPTGYNEQFF. CDR3 DNA: TGTGCCAGCAGGCCTACAGGCTACAATGAGCAGTTCTTC.

This clonotype was counted between two and nine times. The chain couples TRBV7-9 to TRBJ2-7; 11 bases match TRBD1. The CDR3 extends over 15 amino acids. Looked up from germline, CDR1 is SEHNR and CDR2 is FQNEAQ (reference sequence). V lost 4 bases and J lost 2; bases outside the gene matches: 4. CDR3 sequence: CASSSSGQGAYEQYF. CDR3 bases: TGTGCCAGCAGCTCTTCGGGACAGGGGGCCTACGAGCAGTACTTC.

This clonotype has a count of ten or more. V gene TRBV6-1 combines with J gene TRBJ2-3; the match to TRBD2 covers 16 bases. The CDR3 sequence is 20 residues long. Germline V CDR1 and CDR2: MNHNS, SASEGT. Germline trimming cut 0 bases from V and 0 bases from J; bases unmatched to any gene: 6. The CDR3 DNA reads as TGTGCCAGCAGTGAAGCGCCGGGACTAGCGGGGGGGCTGAGCACAGATACGCAGTATTTT. This translates into CASSEAPGLAGGLSTDTQYF.

This clonotype has at least ten counts. The chain has TRBV7-6 and TRBJ2-1; 8 bases map to TRBD1. Germline assignment: CDR1 SGHVS and CDR2 FNYEAQ. The CDR3 consists of 14 residues. J gave up 7 bases and V 5 bases, and 7 bases lay outside the gene matches. CDR3 in amino acids: CASSLDRARNEQFF. DNA for the CDR3: TGTGCCAGCAGCCTGGACAGGGCGAGAAATGAGCAGTTCTTC.

This clonotype was counted only a few times. The gene calls are TRBV5-5 and TRBJ1-1, with D unclear. CDR1 is SGHKS and CDR2 is YYEKEE in the germline V gene (reference sequence). V was clipped by 4 bases and J by 0 bases, with 10 bases between them. CDR3 length: 14 amino acids. Here the CDR3 DNA reads TGTGCCAGCAGCCCACGATCCGTGAACACTGAAGCTTTCTTT. Translating it yields CASSPRSVNTEAFF.

This clonotype was observed at least ten times. This chain connects TRBV7-3 to TRBJ2-2; tentative D call: TRBD1 (5 bases). Germline V CDR1 and CDR2: SGHTA, FQGTGA. This CDR3 spans 15 amino acids. V was trimmed by 3 bases and J by 0 bases, leaving 8 bases between them. This chain's CDR3 is CASSFTGSNTGELFF. For the CDR3, the DNA is TGTGCCAGCAGCTTTACAGGATCGAACACCGGGGAGCTGTTTTTT.

The rearrangement uses TRBV4-1 and TRBJ2-2; the D is unclear. Trimming shortened V by 0 bases and J by 2 bases, and 10 bases separated the two germline ends. Germline V gene sequence: CDR1 MGHRA, CDR2 YSYEKL. This CDR3 is 16 amino acids long. The CDR3, as DNA: TGCGCCAGCAGCCAAGATTGGATCGCTAACACCGGGGAGCTGTTTTTT. Its protein is CASSQDWIANTGELFF.

V usage is TRBV4-1 and J usage is TRBJ2-7; D might be TRBD1 (5 bases). Germline loops: CDR1 MGHRA, CDR2 YSYEKL. The CDR3 length is 13 residues. V dropped 0 bases and J dropped 6 bases, with 9 bases sitting between them. As DNA, the CDR3 is TGCGCCAGCAGCCAAGAGAAAGGGGCCGAGCAGTACTTC. This sequence encodes CASSQEKGAEQYF.

This clonotype was found a few times. The chain uses TRBV20-1 and TRBJ1-2; D is unresolved. The CDR3 covers 14 residues. V dropped 2 bases and J dropped 4 bases, with 14 bases sitting between them. Germline V gives CDR1 DFQATT, CDR2 SNEGSKA (reference sequence). The CDR3 bases are TGCAGTGCTAGACCAGAACCGGGAACCTATGGCTACACCTTC. This codes for CSARPEPGTYGYTF.

This clonotype was seen at least ten times. J is TRBJ1-1 and V is TRBV6-1; unclear D gene. The CDR3 spans 14 residues. Trimming cost V 6 bases and J 1 base, with 12 bases left between them. The germline V gene has CDR1 MNHNS and CDR2 SASEGT. The CDR3 region has the DNA TGTGCCAGCAGCCTTAGTGGGCAGAACACTGAAGCTTTCTTT. Protein: CASSLSGQNTEAFF.

The CDR3 spells CCAGGTSQDSPLHF. The CDR3 region has the DNA TGCTGCGCCGGGGGGACATCCCAGGATTCACCCCTCCACTTT. The rearrangement links TRBV29-1 to TRBJ1-6, with a possible D match to TRBD1 (6 bases). Germline V gene lookup returns CDR1 SQVTM and CDR2 ANQGSEA. The CDR3 is 14 amino acids.

The V gene is TRBV27, the J gene TRBJ2-7; D gene uncertain. V lost 5 bases to trimming and J lost 3 bases, with 11 bases between them. The germline V gene encodes CDR1 MNHEY and CDR2 SMNVEV (reference sequence). The CDR3 contains 13 residues. The CDR3: CASSPAGHYEQYF. CDR3 DNA: TGTGCCAGCAGTCCTGCAGGCCACTACGAGCAGTACTTC.

This clonotype has a count of ten or more. V and J are TRBV6-5 and TRBJ2-3; TRBD2 agrees at 11 bases. The CDR3 covers 15 residues. The V segment lost 4 bases and the J segment 6 bases; nucleotides outside the gene matches: 6. CDR1 is MNHEY, CDR2 SVGAGI, per germline. The CDR3 DNA is TGTGCCAGCAGTTTTGCTAGCGGGGGGTCTGATACGCAGTATTTT. The encoded protein is CASSFASGGSDTQYF.

The chain employs TRBV20-1 and TRBJ2-7, with D tentatively TRBD2 (6 bases). Germline loops: CDR1 DFQATT, CDR2 SNEGSKA (reference sequence). The V and J ends lost 0 bases and 6 bases respectively, with 9 bases between them. This CDR3 contains 12 residues. The CDR3 loop is CSAREGGIEQYF. CDR3 coding DNA: TGCAGTGCTAGAGAAGGCGGGATCGAGCAGTACTTC.

This clonotype was counted a few times. This chain joins TRBV28 and TRBJ1-5; 9 bases match TRBD1. CDR1 MDHEN and CDR2 SYDVKM come from the germline V gene. The CDR3 spans 14 residues. V shed 9 bases and J 3 bases; nucleotides not matched to a gene: 6. This CDR3 is CASSDRGDNQPQHF. CDR3 nucleotide sequence: TGTGCCAGTAGCGACAGGGGGGACAATCAGCCCCAGCATTTT.

This sequence joins TRBV12-3 or TRBV12-4 and TRBJ1-5; D ambiguous. The length of the CDR3 is 12 residues. V was shortened by 1 base and J by 8 bases, with 6 bases between the two germline ends. For the CDR3, the DNA is TGTGCCAGCAGTTTAGGCCGTAAGCCCCAGCATTTT. Translation: CASSLGRKPQHF.